This is a list of T cell receptor beta chains from one sample in a study of blood T cell repertoires in COVID-19. TCRdb keeps only in-frame clones here, not all; method: immunoSEQ multiplex PCR. The sample records 200,000 to 250,000 clones, around 85% being singletons. Sequencing was carried out using PBMCs or T cells enriched from blood (not recorded which). The receptors come from a middle-aged woman with acute COVID-19. CDR3s include the opening cysteine and the closing phenylalanine or tryptophan. The order of the fields is CDR3 length, J gene, D gene, clone size, V gene, CDR3 DNA, CDR3 protein. A D gene is named only where the DNA matches it firmly. Not every row has a clone size; where given, it reads once, few, many or a size class.

>17|TRBJ1-2|NA|NA|TRBV19
TGTGCCAGTATCCCCGCCGGGCGGGGGGCGAAGAGGATGCGCTACACCTTC
CASIPAGRGAKRMRYTF
>16|TRBJ2-3|TRBD1|NA|TRBV7-9
TGTGCCAGCAGCTCCGGGACAGGAGTATTCACAGATACGCAGTATTTT
CASSSGTGVFTDTQYF
>13|TRBJ2-5|NA|NA|TRBV7-2
TGTGCCAGCAGCTTCGACATCCAAGAGACCCAGTACTTC
CASSFDIQETQYF
>16|TRBJ2-5|TRBD1|NA|TRBV27
TGTGCCAGCAGCCGCTTCGGGACAGGGGGCCAAGAGACCCAGTACTTC
CASSRFGTGGQETQYF
>15|TRBJ2-4|NA|NA|TRBV3-1/TRBV3-2
TGTGCCAGCAGCCAAGATGGCAGACTGAAAAACATTCAGTACTTC
CASSQDGRLKNIQYF
>18|TRBJ2-2|TRBD2|NA|TRBV7-7
TGTGCCAGCAGCTTAGAGCCCCCGGGACTAGCGGGCACCGGGGAGCTGTTTTTT
CASSLEPPGLAGTGELFF
>15|TRBJ2-3|TRBD2|NA|TRBV9
TGTGCCAGCAGCCAAAGCGGGGTACCCACAGATACGCAGTATTTT
CASSQSGVPTDTQYF
>13|TRBJ1-3|NA|NA|TRBV30
TGTGCCTGGTGTGCTTCCTCTGGAAACACCATATATTTT
CAWCASSGNTIYF
>20|TRBJ2-1|TRBD2|NA|TRBV3-1/TRBV3-2
TGTGCCAGCAGCCAAGCAACTAGCGGGAGGAGGGTCCTCTCCTACAATGAGCAGTTCTTC
CASSQATSGRRVLSYNEQFF
>13|TRBJ1-1|NA|NA|TRBV19
TGTGCCAGTAGGACTAGCGGGGGCACTGAAGCTTTCTTT
CASRTSGGTEAFF
>16|TRBJ2-1|TRBD2|once|TRBV9
TGTGCCAGCAGCCCCCTGGGACTAGCGGGGTACAATGAGCAGTTCTTC
CASSPLGLAGYNEQFF
>13|TRBJ1-4|NA|NA|TRBV5-5
TGTGCCAGCAGCTTCAGGGGAGATGAAAAACTGTTTTTT
CASSFRGDEKLFF
>12|TRBJ2-1|NA|NA|TRBV7-6
TGTGCCAGCAGCCCTAGTTACAATGAGCAGTTCTTC
CASSPSYNEQFF